One and the same sample provided the 18 T cell receptor beta chains below, sequenced in a study of T-cell reconstitution after alpha-beta-depleted transplantation in children. As it was prepared, the TCRbeta library received unique molecular identifiers. Using its own MiXCR run on the PCR reads, TCRdb lists one record per CDR3 protein. This sample has roughly 280,000 distinct CDR3 sequences, with around 10% found just once. The sample here was peripheral blood, taken 180 days after TCRalphabeta/CD19-depleted stem cell transplant. These receptors came from a male patient between 2 and 9 years old who had a stem cell transplant for chronic granulomatous disease, so the T cells may come from the graft donor.

This clonotype was detected many times. V gene TRBV7-3 combines with J gene TRBJ1-1, with unresolved D. This CDR3 spans 13 amino acids. Germline V CDR1 and CDR2: SGHTA, FQGTGA. V dropped 6 bases and J dropped 2 bases, with 10 bases sitting between them. CDR3 loop: CASSLTPNTEAFF. Here the CDR3 DNA reads TGTGCCAGCAGTCTTACACCTAACACTGAAGCTTTCTTT.

This clonotype has at least ten counts. The chain combines TRBV7-9 with TRBJ2-1, with 7 nucleotides matching TRBD2. V was clipped by 10 bases and J by 4 bases; unmatched bases: 19. Germline lookup yields CDR1 SEHNR and CDR2 FQNEAQ (reference sequence). The CDR3 totals 17 residues. The CDR3 reads CATRMGPRLAEYNEQFF. As DNA, the CDR3 is TGTGCCACCCGAATGGGTCCGCGGCTAGCGGAGTACAATGAGCAGTTCTTC.

In its sample, this clonotype was seen many times. The CDR3 DNA reads as TGTGCCAGCAGCGCCAAGATCGATTACACCGGGGAGCTGTTTTTT. The encoded protein is CASSAKIDYTGELFF. This chain joins TRBV7-3 and TRBJ2-2, with D unclear. Trimming removed 5 bases at V and 3 bases at J, with 13 bases between. The CDR3 covers 15 residues. CDR1 SGHTA and CDR2 FQGTGA come from the germline V gene.

At least ten counts were recorded for this clonotype. The V call is TRBV4-2, the J call TRBJ2-1; 7 bases are a match to TRBD2. V shed 0 bases and J 6 bases; nucleotides not matched to a gene: 5. Germline values: CDR1 LGHNA, CDR2 YNFKEQ. This CDR3 is built from 15 residues. CDR3 sequence reads: CASSQEAGVGNEQFF. CDR3 nucleotides: TGTGCCAGCAGCCAAGAGGCGGGAGTGGGCAATGAGCAGTTCTTC.

The chain has TRBV18 and TRBJ2-1; TRBD2 agrees at 9 bases. Trimming at V came to 0 bases and at J to 6 bases, leaving 9 bases not matched to a gene. Germline assignment: CDR1 KGHSH and CDR2 LQKENI. The CDR3 covers 17 residues. DNA for the CDR3: TGTGCCAGCTCACCACCGAGCAGCGGGAGGAGGGTCAATGAGCAGTTCTTC. Amino acid sequence: CASSPPSSGRRVNEQFF.

Details on this clonotype: A much more abundant neighbour one base away suggests this may be a read error. J is TRBJ1-5 and V is TRBV5-1; no clear D gene. CDR1 and CDR2 from the germline V gene are SGHRS and YFSETQ. There are 15 residues in the CDR3. CDR3 residues: CASSLSSAPDQRQHF. DNA of the CDR3: TGCGCCAGCAGCTTGAGCTCCGCTCCCGACCAGCGCCAGCATTTT.

There are a few counts of this clonotype. The chain links TRBV20-1 to TRBJ2-1; D remains unclear. CDR3 size: 15 residues. V dropped 1 base and J dropped 0 bases, with 10 bases sitting between them. Germline CDR1 is DFQATT and CDR2 is SNEGSKA (reference sequence). The CDR3 is CSARGGQPSYNEQFF. CDR3 bases: TGCAGTGCTAGAGGCGGCCAACCCTCCTACAATGAGCAGTTCTTC.

The chain is built from TRBV4-2 and TRBJ2-5, with unresolved D. CDR1 and CDR2 from the germline V gene are LGHNA and YNFKEQ. The CDR3 totals 13 residues. V was cut by 4 bases and J by 3 bases, with 9 bases left in between. CDR3: CASSRVVKETQYF. CDR3 DNA: TGTGCCAGCAGCCGGGTAGTGAAAGAGACCCAGTACTTC.

This clonotype showed up many times. CDR3 sequence reads: CSARGFGTSGTGNIQYF. The CDR3 nucleotides read TGCAGTGCTAGAGGGTTTGGGACTAGCGGGACAGGAAACATTCAGTACTTC. The chain joins TRBV20-1 to TRBJ2-4; 13 bases are shared with TRBD2. Germline V lookup: CDR1 DFQATT, CDR2 SNEGSKA (reference sequence). Losses at the gene ends were 1 base for V and 6 bases for J; bases not matched to a gene: 9. The CDR3 totals 17 residues.

The sample holds many counts of this clonotype. The V gene is TRBV20-1, the J gene TRBJ2-3, with 12 bases lining up with TRBD2. The V gene end was trimmed by 4 bases and the J gene end by 5 bases; junction bases not matched to a gene: 13. The germline V gene has CDR1 DFQATT and CDR2 SNEGSKA (reference sequence). The CDR3 spans 17 residues. CDR3 nucleotide sequence: TGCAGTGCTATGCTCGCTAGCGGGGGGGCGGCAAGAGATACGCAGTATTTT. Translated, it gives CSAMLASGGAARDTQYF.

In this sample, this clonotype turned up many times. The chain employs TRBV19 and TRBJ2-2; TRBD2 matches 9 bases. The CDR3 extends over 15 amino acids. Germline CDR1 is LNHDA and CDR2 is SQIVND (reference sequence). Unmatched junction bases numbered 4, after V lost 6 bases and J lost 2 bases. As DNA, the CDR3 is TGTGCCAGTAGAGAGGGACTAGCCAACACCGGGGAGCTGTTTTTT. Translating it yields CASREGLANTGELFF.

This clonotype was seen many times. The rearrangement uses TRBV7-8 and TRBJ2-7; possible D gene TRBD1, 5 bases. The germline gives CDR1 SGHVS, CDR2 FQNEAQ. V dropped 1 base and J dropped 0 bases, with 16 bases sitting between them. CDR3 length equals 17 residues. CDR3 sequence (DNA): TGTGCCAGCAGCTTAGGCCGACAGCGTATTAGCTCCTACGAGCAGTACTTC. Its protein product is CASSLGRQRISSYEQYF.

This clonotype has at least ten counts. J is TRBJ2-2 and V is TRBV5-1; the match to TRBD1 covers 10 bases. Germline loops: CDR1 SGHRS, CDR2 YFSETQ. V was clipped by 9 bases and J by 6 bases; unmatched bases: 5. The CDR3 length is 13 residues. CDR3 loop: CATRDRGSGELFF. Here the CDR3 DNA reads TGCGCCACACGGGACAGGGGTTCCGGGGAGCTGTTTTTT.

This clonotype occurred many times. The chain employs TRBV29-1 and TRBJ1-4, with unresolved D. Germline V gene lookup returns CDR1 SQVTM and CDR2 ANQGSEA. The V end was cut by 6 bases, the J end by 3 bases, with 8 bases between. The CDR3 extends over 12 amino acids. The CDR3 loop is CSVAVSNEKLFF. DNA for the CDR3: TGCAGCGTGGCCGTATCTAATGAAAAACTGTTTTTT.

This clonotype has a count of ten or more. The chain combines TRBV7-3 with TRBJ2-3, with D possibly matching TRBD2 (5 bases). V shed 4 bases and J shed 2 bases, with 16 bases lying between them. The CDR3 spans 16 residues. Germline CDR1 and CDR2: SGHTA and FQGTGA. The CDR3 coding sequence is TGTGCCAGCAGCTCCACCCCCGGGGTTAACACAGATACGCAGTATTTT. Translation gives CASSSTPGVNTDTQYF.

This clonotype was counted many times. This chain joins TRBV7-9 and TRBJ2-7; D may be TRBD1 (6 bases). Trimming took off 4 bases at V and 4 bases at J, with 14 bases between the two ends. Germline-derived CDR1 and CDR2 are SEHNR and FQNEAQ (reference sequence). This CDR3 has 14 residues. The CDR3 nucleotides are TGTGCCAGCAGCTCTCAGGGGTCGGCATACGAGCAGTACTTC. It specifies CASSSQGSAYEQYF.

This chain joins TRBV18 and TRBJ2-5; TRBD2 matches at 12 bases. Per germline, CDR1 KGHSH and CDR2 LQKENI. The CDR3 consists of 18 residues. V gave up 2 bases and J gave up 1 base; unmatched junction bases: 8. The chain's CDR3 is CASSPTLAGGHGQETQYF. The DNA for the CDR3 is TGTGCCAGCTCACCAACCCTAGCGGGGGGGCATGGCCAAGAGACCCAGTACTTC. Together with reference TRBV18 and TRBJ2-5, the CDR3 gives the full variable domain: NAGVMQNPRHLVRRRGQEARLRCSPMKGHSHVYWYRQLPEEGLKFMVYLQKENIIDESGMPKERFSAEFPKEGPSILRIQQVVRGDSAAYFCASSPTLAGGHGQETQYFGPGTRLLVL.

This clonotype was observed at least ten times. The chain recombines TRBV5-1 with TRBJ2-7; D not certain. The germline CDR1 and CDR2 sequences are SGHRS and YFSETQ. Trimming removed 0 bases at V and 3 bases at J, with 7 bases between. CDR3 length: 13 residues. As DNA, the CDR3 is TGCGCCAGCAGCTTGGCTCCCATCTACGAGCAGTACTTC. Translating it yields CASSLAPIYEQYF.